Listed here is a single T cell receptor beta chain. No cognate antigen has been identified for it. Base quality data are lacking; no much larger clone is found one base away. The immunoSEQ Assay, a bias-controlled multiplex PCR, was used to amplify TCRbeta CDR3 regions from genomic DNA. The study's own analysis went as follows. Within the assay, amplification of reference gene primers was used to estimate how many nucleated cells each sample contained. Sequence reads were collapsed and filtered to measure the absolute abundance of every unique TCRbeta CDR3 rearrangement. For each sample, productive Simpson clonality was calculated as the square root of Simpson's diversity index over productive rearrangements. What TCRdb holds here is the immuneACCESS table cut down to in-frame rearrangements. Part of the clones is not present; checked against another copy, under half of the missing clones reflect an unresolved V gene, and the others are unexplained. From that table come the V and J calls and clone size; the DNA was used to work out D and trimming. The sample includes about 330,000 clones, with more than 70% observed a single time. About 5.7% of the sample goes to the ten largest clones.

These data originate in a study of blood T cell repertoires in COVID-19 (TCRdb year 2020). Notes on the research overall: The collaborator samples originated in the United States, Italy and Spain and spanned the acute and convalescent phases of COVID-19. The dataset comprised deeply sampled blood TCRbeta repertoires from subjects exposed to, actively infected with, or recovered from COVID-19. Where available, HLA class I and class II types were taken from metadata supplied by the sample provider and were not determined by assay-based typing. The prospective study material was composed of cDNA or gDNA derived from T cells, B-cell-depleted T cells, or PBMCs. The samples were drawn from two sources: the first 160 participants of the ongoing ImmuneRACE study, and about 1,300 subjects contributed by 6 global collaborators. The repertoires were made available in a free public database intended to serve as a resource for research on the immune response to SARS-CoV-2. A de-identified subject ID, COVID-19 status, age in years and sex were almost always included in the sample metadata. General findings and caveats noted by the study authors: Clinical and demographic metadata were provided uncurated, with the amount varying by source and participant.

The CDR3 covers 11 residues, taking in both the cysteine and the phenylalanine. Only CDR3 DNA is held: 33 bases, read in frame from base 1. The V and J ends are trimmed by 4 bases and 8 bases, leaving 6 bases between them. The germline V gene specifies SNHLY as CDR1 and FYNNEI as CDR2. In the prospective study, participants were 18 to 89 years old, resided in about two dozen geographic areas of the United States, and were enrolled through a virtual design. In the prospective study, cohorts were assigned on the basis of participant-reported clinical history obtained from a screening survey and a study questionnaire. Recovered participants in ImmuneRACE Cohort 3 were defined as having two consecutive negative NP/OP PCR tests, clearance from a healthcare professional, or resolution of symptoms. Mobile phlebotomists in the prospective study collected whole blood, serum and a nasopharyngeal or oropharyngeal swab from every participant. Additional blood draws and questionnaires over a 2-month period could optionally be provided by prospective study participants. Blood samples from the prospective study were shipped frozen or at room temperature prior to DNA extraction.

The sequence came from a woman aged 25 to 39 who had recovered from COVID-19. The rearranged chain carries TRBV2 and TRBJ2-1, with no confidently assigned D gene. Sample: PBMCs or T cells enriched from blood (not recorded which). The bases read TGTGCCAGCAGTGTAGTGGATGAGCAGTTCTTC. Protein translation: CASSVVDEQFF.